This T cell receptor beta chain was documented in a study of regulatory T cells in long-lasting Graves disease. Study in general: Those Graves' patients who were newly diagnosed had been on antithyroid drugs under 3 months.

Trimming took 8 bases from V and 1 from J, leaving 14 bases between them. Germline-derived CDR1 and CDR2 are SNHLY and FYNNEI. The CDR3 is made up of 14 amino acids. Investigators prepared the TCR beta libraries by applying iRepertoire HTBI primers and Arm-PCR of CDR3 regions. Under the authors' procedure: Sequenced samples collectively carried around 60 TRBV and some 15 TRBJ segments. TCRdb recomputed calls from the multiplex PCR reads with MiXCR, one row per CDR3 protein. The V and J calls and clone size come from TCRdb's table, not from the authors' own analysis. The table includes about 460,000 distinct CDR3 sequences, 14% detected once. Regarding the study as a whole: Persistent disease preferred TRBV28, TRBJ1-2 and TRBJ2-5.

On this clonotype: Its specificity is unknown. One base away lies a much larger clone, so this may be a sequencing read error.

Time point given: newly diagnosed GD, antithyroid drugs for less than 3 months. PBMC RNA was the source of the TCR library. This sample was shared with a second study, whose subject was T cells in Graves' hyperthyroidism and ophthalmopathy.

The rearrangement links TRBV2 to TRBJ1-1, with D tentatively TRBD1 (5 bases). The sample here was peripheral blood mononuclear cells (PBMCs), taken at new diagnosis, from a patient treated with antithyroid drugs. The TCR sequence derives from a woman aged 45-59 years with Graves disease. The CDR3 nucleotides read TGTGCCAGCCCCCGGGGCACCAGGAACACTGAAGCTTTCTTT. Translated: CASPRGTRNTEAFF.